The entry below describes one TCR beta chain. It has no known antigen specificity. This specimen belongs to a study of CXCR3-negative and CXCR3-positive naive CD8 T cells (dated by TCRdb to the late 2010s). About the investigation overall: Some 130 million TRB reads were obtained in total, roughly 1.5 +/- 0.3 million reads per library. Data from 11 donors, pooled across two independent experiments, went into the diversity and physicochemical repertoire analyses. The TRBV-TRBJ cluster analysis covered naive subsets from 5 donors and memory cells from 3 donors.

The listed sequencing device is NextSeq 550. The Human TCR Profiling Kit (MiLaboratory) was used to make UMI-labeled 5' RACE TRB cDNA libraries. The full amount of extracted RNA was used for cDNA synthesis, and the full amount of resulting cDNA was used for PCR amplification. Libraries were prepared in parallel with an identical number of PCR cycles. In the source study's methods: With a minimum of two reads required per UMI, MIGEC and MiXCR pulled out about 54,000 +/- 9,700 unique UMI-labeled TRB cDNA molecules from each library. On average, each library contained roughly 40,000 +/- 10,000 functional in-frame TRB CDR3 nucleotide clonotypes without stop codons. After each sample was downsampled to 5000 UMI-labeled TRB molecules, VDJtools was used to calculate diversity metrics such as normalized Shannon-Wiener and Chao1. Clonotype-size-weighted physicochemical properties of the central five CDR3 residues (interaction energy, strength, volume and Kidera factor 4) were computed in VDJtools. TCRdb reprocessed the reads, so every CDR3 protein sequence counts as one entry and DNA is not shown. These V and J calls rely on TCRdb rather than the paper's analysis. The sample's records list 70,000 to 100,000 distinct CDR3 sequences. The ten most abundant clones make up around 1.5% of the sample.

The germline V gene specifies SQVTM as CDR1 and ANQGSEA as CDR2. Including cysteine and phenylalanine, the CDR3 has 11 amino acids. No DNA was logged. Each CD8+ T cell subset was flow-sorted in triplicate, and some 300,000 cells per subset were placed directly into RLT lysis buffer. To keep memory contaminants out, a stringent definition of naive CD8+ T cells was applied: CD45RO-CCR7+CD27+CD95-. Using standard density gradient centrifugation, peripheral blood mononuclear cells were isolated from buffy coats. Naive CXCR3-negative and CXCR3-positive CD8+ T cells were flow-sorted using a FACSAria III. Total RNA was extracted from sorted cells using an RNeasy Mini Kit. Overall results and qualifications from the work: TRBV-TRBJ usage was similar between naive CXCR3-negative and CXCR3-positive cells from the same donor, while memory cells showed distinct patterns. Because surface CD5, which is linked to self-reactivity in mice, was comparable between the naive subsets, TCR interaction strength was also inferred from the physicochemical properties of TRB CDR3s. Comparably high repertoire diversity was found in both naive subsets, whereas much lower repertoire diversity was found in memory CD8+ T cells. Compared with CXCR3-negative naive cells, CXCR3-positive naive cells had TRB CDR3s with higher hydrophobicity (lower Kidera factor 4), lower energy, and higher strength and volume indices. CXCR3 expression partially decreased after cryopreservation, so most assays used freshly isolated PBMCs.

The receptor was isolated from a human donor in good health. Some clones in this sample may be carry-over from other donors' samples. Here the chain combines TRBV29-1 and TRBJ2-1; TCRdb names TRBD2, which stays unverified in the absence of DNA. The sample comprised naive CXCR3- CD8+ T cells from blood. The sample's cell subset or site label is to be understood as: CD45RO-CCR7+CD27+CD95- naive CD8+ T cells lacking CXCR3 (TNR3-). The CDR3 here reads CSVVYGGRGFF.